The rows below give T cell receptor beta chains drawn from one sample of a study of OX40 agonist ivuxolimab in advanced cancers. TCRdb's table, derived via immunoSEQ multiplex PCR, lists solely in-frame clones and lacks some. The sample yields around 94,000 clones, about 92% seen once. Sequenced material: CD4+ or CD8+ T cells sorted from blood, taken in a trial of the OX40 agonist ivuxolimab. Receptor source: an adult with an advanced solid tumor such as melanoma, head and neck, liver or kidney cancer. Each CDR3 is given with its conserved first and last residue. A D gene is named only where the DNA matches it firmly. Part of the rows lack a size; the others show once, few, many or a class for expanded clones.

clone size: .
J gene: TRBJ2-5
D gene: TRBD1
V gene: TRBV7-3
CDR3 DNA: TGTGCCAGCAGCTCCATCGGGACAGCCCAAGAGACCCAGTACTTC
CDR3 protein: CASSSIGTAQETQYF

clone size: once
J gene: TRBJ2-6
D gene: .
V gene: TRBV12-5
CDR3 DNA: TGTGCTTCTAACTACGGGACGGATAGCTCTGGGGCCAACGTCCTGACTTTC
CDR3 protein: CASNYGTDSSGANVLTF

clone size: once
J gene: TRBJ1-2
D gene: .
V gene: TRBV6-1
CDR3 DNA: TGTGCCAGCAGTTTGCCGGCAGGGCCGGGCTACACCTTC
CDR3 protein: CASSLPAGPGYTF

clone size: .
J gene: TRBJ1-1
D gene: .
V gene: TRBV30
CDR3 DNA: TGTGCCTGGAACGTGGGGTTTGGGTCCACTGAAGCTTTCTTT
CDR3 protein: CAWNVGFGSTEAFF

clone size: .
J gene: TRBJ2-1
D gene: .
V gene: TRBV12-5
CDR3 DNA: TGTGCTAGTGGTTTTACTATATACAATGAGCAGTTCTTC
CDR3 protein: CASGFTIYNEQFF

clone size: .
J gene: TRBJ2-7
D gene: TRBD2
V gene: TRBV10-3
CDR3 DNA: TGTGCCATCAGAGAGTCTAGCGGGAGGGGATGGGAGCAGTACTTC
CDR3 protein: CAIRESSGRGWEQYF

clone size: .
J gene: TRBJ2-4
D gene: .
V gene: TRBV6-5
CDR3 DNA: TGTGCCAGCAGTCCAAGTGGCATTCAGTACTTC
CDR3 protein: CASSPSGIQYF

clone size: .
J gene: TRBJ2-1
D gene: TRBD2
V gene: TRBV5-1
CDR3 DNA: TGCGCCAGCAGCTTTCTCTTGGTGGGTAGCGGGTCCTACAATGAGCAGTTCTTC
CDR3 protein: CASSFLLVGSGSYNEQFF

clone size: .
J gene: TRBJ1-1
D gene: .
V gene: TRBV11-2
CDR3 DNA: TGTGCCAGCAGCCTCCGCCCCACGAACACTGAAGCTTTCTTT
CDR3 protein: CASSLRPTNTEAFF

clone size: once
J gene: TRBJ2-1
D gene: .
V gene: TRBV7-3
CDR3 DNA: TGTGCCAGCAGCTTAAAGTGGGAAGATGAGCAGTTCTTC
CDR3 protein: CASSLKWEDEQFF

clone size: .
J gene: TRBJ2-3
D gene: .
V gene: TRBV4-1
CDR3 DNA: TGCGCCAGCAGCCAAGATACGAGGGGAGATACGCAGTATTTT
CDR3 protein: CASSQDTRGDTQYF

clone size: .
J gene: TRBJ2-5
D gene: .
V gene: TRBV5-5
CDR3 DNA: TGTGCCAGCAGCTTGTTTGCCTCCGGGGGGCCAGAGACCCAGTACTTC
CDR3 protein: CASSLFASGGPETQYF

clone size: .
J gene: TRBJ1-4
D gene: .
V gene: TRBV4-3
CDR3 DNA: TGCGCCAGCAGCCAAGATACCGGGAATGAAAAACTGTTTTTT
CDR3 protein: CASSQDTGNEKLFF

clone size: once
J gene: TRBJ1-4
D gene: .
V gene: TRBV5-8
CDR3 DNA: TGTGCCAGCAGCCGCGGGATGGGGGGGACTAATGAAAAACTGTTTTTT
CDR3 protein: CASSRGMGGTNEKLFF

clone size: .
J gene: TRBJ2-7
D gene: .
V gene: TRBV2
CDR3 DNA: TGTGCCAGCAGTGAAGCTTGGGGGAACGAGCAGTACTTC
CDR3 protein: CASSEAWGNEQYF